One and the same sample provided the 30 T cell receptor beta chains below, sequenced in a study of tissue T cells after allogeneic stem cell transplantation. The data were produced by immunoSEQ multiplex PCR, yet TCRdb's version contains in-frame clones alone and is incomplete. Among some 4,100 clones listed, 50% were seen once. Indicated time point: mouse harvest day 7 after allogeneic transplant. The graft held 10^6 splenic CD5+ T cells and 10^7 T-cell-depleted bone marrow cells. The sequenced material came from gut tissue. The receptors originated from a female BALB/c mouse given C57BL/6 T cells with graft-versus-host disease after an allogeneic hematopoietic cell transplant.

On this clone itself: The genes and germline here are from mouse. The read ends 1 residue shy of where the CDR3 ends; the end is completed using the germline J gene. The chain uses TRBV16 and TRBJ2-5; 9 nucleotides align to TRBD2. The CDR3 is made up of 14 amino acids. V shed 0 bases, J shed 8 bases, and the junction held 3 bases outside the gene matches. Germline V CDR1 and CDR2: SGHSA, FRNQAP. CDR3 DNA, as far as it was read: TGTGCAAGCAGCTTAGAACTGGGGGGAGGCACCCAGTAC. Its translation is CASSLELGGGTQY. The whole CDR3 sequence reads CASSLELGGGTQYF.

This clone was seen only a few times. Genes and germline are mouse. The sequence runs out 1 residue before the end of the CDR3; the remainder is reconstructed from the germline J gene. The chain joins TRBV26 to TRBJ2-7; TRBD1 agrees at 9 bases. J lost 6 bases, V lost 1 base, and 4 bases had no gene match. The CDR3 covers 14 residues. Germline-derived CDR1 and CDR2 are KGHPV and FQNQEV (reference sequence). The CDR3 bases that were read are TGTGCCAGCAGTCTGTTACAGGGGGCTTTTGAACAGTAC. Its protein product is CASSLLQGAFEQY. From start to end, the CDR3 is CASSLLQGAFEQYF. The whole variable domain, filled in from reference TRBV26 and TRBJ2-7, reads NSKVIQTPRYLVKGQGQKAKMRCIPEKGHPVVFWYQQNKNNEFKFLINFQNQEVLQQIDMTEKRFSAECPSNSPCSLEIQSSEAGDSALYLCASSLLQGAFEQYFGPGTRLTVL.

Regarding this clone: The genes and germline here are from mouse. The read comes to an end 1 residue before the CDR3 does, leaving the germline J gene to fill in the end. The chain employs TRBV13-1 and TRBJ2-3; D unclear. CDR3 length equals 14 residues. V lost 5 bases and J lost 0, with 10 bases in between. Germline values: CDR1 NSHNY, CDR2 SYGAGN. The chain's CDR3 is CASSLDGSAETLYF. The covered CDR3 bases are TGTGCCAGCAGCCTTGACGGGAGTGCAGAAACGCTGTAT.

A word on this clone: Mouse gene names and germline throughout. The CDR3 is cut off 1 residue early in the read; its end comes from the germline J gene. The gene calls are TRBV3 and TRBJ2-7, with 11 nucleotides matching TRBD2. The CDR3 is 15 residues long. Trimming took 6 bases from V and 0 from J; bases not matched to a gene: 4. CDR1 is SNHLY and CDR2 is FYNGKV in the germline V gene (reference sequence). The CDR3 DNA, read in part, is TGTGCCAGCAGGCGGGACTGGGGGTTCTCCTATGAACAGTAC. This translates into CASRRDWGFSYEQY. The whole CDR3 is CASRRDWGFSYEQYF.

To note about this clone: Gene and germline names: mouse. The read terminates 1 residue ahead of where the CDR3 ends, so the germline J gene completes it. The J gene is TRBJ2-5, the V gene TRBV3; D might be TRBD1 (6 bases). Germline loops: CDR1 SNHLY, CDR2 FYNGKV (reference sequence). CDR3 length equals 13 residues. Trimming left V 4 bases short and J 4 bases short, with 9 bases between. Partial CDR3 DNA: TGTGCCAGCAGCTCGGGACAAAAAGACACCCAGTAC. Amino acids: CASSSGQKDTQY. The full CDR3 sequence reads CASSSGQKDTQYF.

On this clone itself: Genes here carry mouse names. Read sequence stops 1 residue before the CDR3 end, and the germline J gene provides the missing end. The chain uses TRBV26 and TRBJ1-4; maybe TRBD1 (5 bases). Germline values: CDR1 KGHPV, CDR2 FQNQEV (reference sequence). CDR3 length equals 15 residues. V was pared by 2 bases and J by 3 bases, with 10 bases between. The CDR3 loop reads CASSLRGIPNERLFF. The covered CDR3 bases are TGTGCCAGCAGTCTGCGGGGGATCCCCAACGAAAGATTATTT.

To note about this clone: Gene names follow the mouse nomenclature. The CDR3 protein is CASSLEGQNTEVFF. The CDR3 DNA, read in part, is TGTGCCAGCAGCTTAGAGGGACAGAACACAGAAGTCTTC. V gene TRBV3 combines with J gene TRBJ1-1; a weak D match, TRBD1 (5 bases). The read stops 1 residue short of the end of the CDR3; the missing end is completed from the germline J gene. Germline values: CDR1 SNHLY, CDR2 FYNGKV (reference sequence). V lost 1 base and J lost 0, with 6 bases in between. This CDR3 is 14 amino acids long.

For this clone: These gene names are mouse names. The read terminates 1 residue ahead of where the CDR3 ends, so the germline J gene completes it. The chain combines TRBV3 with TRBJ1-3; tentative D call: TRBD1 (5 bases). The CDR3 has 15 amino acids. Trimming stripped 5 bases from V and 0 bases from J, with 11 bases between. Per germline, CDR1 SNHLY and CDR2 FYNGKV (reference sequence). Partial CDR3 DNA: TGTGCCAGCAGCGTCCGGGACGGTTCTGGAAATACGCTCTAT. It specifies CASSVRDGSGNTLY. The whole CDR3 sequence reads CASSVRDGSGNTLYF. The complete variable domain, with remaining parts taken from reference TRBV3 and TRBJ1-3, reads GPKVLQIPSHQIIDMGQMVTLNCDPVSNHLYFYWYKQILGQQMEFLVNFYNGKVMEKSKLFKDQFSVERPDGSYFTLKIQPTALEDSAVYFCASSVRDGSGNTLYFGEGSRLIVV.

Concerning this clone itself: One end of the junction is discordant with germline, which a read error may explain. Mouse gene names apply. The read gets to within 1 residue of the CDR3 end, and the germline J gene fills in the rest. This chain joins TRBV16 and TRBJ2-7; 8 positions agree with TRBD2. CDR1 is SGHSA and CDR2 is FRNQAP in the germline V gene. This CDR3 has 15 residues. This CDR3 is CASTLAGGPSYEQYF. The covered CDR3 bases are TGTGCAAGCACCTTAGCTGGGGGGCCCTCCTATGAACAGTAC. The full variable domain, its missing parts supplied by reference TRBV16 and TRBJ2-7, is NAGVIQTPRHKVTGKGQEATLWCEPISGHSAVFWYRQTIVQGLEFLTYFRNQAPIDDSGMPKERFSAQMPNQSHSTLKIQSTQPQDSAVYLCASTLAGGPSYEQYFGPGTRLTVL.

This clone was seen a handful of times. Here the gene names and germline are mouse. The read is 1 residue too short to cover the CDR3 end, so that end is filled in from the germline J gene. The chain couples TRBV12-2 to TRBJ2-7, with TRBD2 matching 12 bases. The CDR3 length is 14 residues. J was trimmed by 6 bases and V by 2 bases; bases with no gene match: 4. CDR1 SGHLS and CDR2 HYDKME come from the germline V gene. The DNA read from the CDR3 is TGTGCCAGCTCTCGACTGGGGGGGCTAAGTGAACAGTAC. This translates into CASSRLGGLSEQY. The full CDR3 protein is CASSRLGGLSEQYF. Using reference TRBV12-2 and TRBJ2-7 for the parts outside the CDR3, the full variable domain is NSGVVQSPRYIIKGKGERSILKCIPISGHLSVAWYQQTQGQELKFFIQHYDKMERDKGNLPSRFSVQQFDDYHSEMNMSALELEDSAVYFCASSRLGGLSEQYFGPGTRLTVL.

Details on this clone: Gene and germline names: mouse. The sequence runs out 1 residue before the end of the CDR3; the remainder is reconstructed from the germline J gene. The rearrangement uses TRBV26 and TRBJ2-7, with 10 bases fitting TRBD1. The germline gives CDR1 KGHPV, CDR2 FQNQEV (reference sequence). The CDR3 is 14 amino acids. After removal of 4 bases from V and 7 bases from J, the junction contained 7 bases not matched to a gene. The CDR3 sequence is CASSRRDRGWEQYF. CDR3 DNA (partial): TGTGCCAGCAGTCGCCGGGACAGGGGATGGGAACAGTAC.

This clone is labeled large. Genes and germline come from the mouse. The read is 1 residue too short to cover the CDR3 end, so that end is filled in from the germline J gene. The V call is TRBV23, the J call TRBJ1-5. This CDR3 comprises 13 residues. Per the germline V gene, CDR1 is KGHTA and CDR2 is FQNQQP. The CDR3 region is CSSSQSGQQAPLF. The sequenced CDR3 bases are TGCTCCAGCAGTCAATCGGGCCAACAGGCTCCGCTT.

Turning to this clone: Gene and germline names: mouse. Sequencing ends 1 residue short of the CDR3 end; the germline J gene provides the rest. The chain carries TRBV15 and TRBJ2-5; 9 bases agree with TRBD2. The trim removed 5 bases at V and 1 base at J, leaving 1 base unmatched. Germline V gene data show CDR1 as SGHND and CDR2 as FRSKSL. This CDR3 spans 14 amino acids. The sequenced part of the CDR3 DNA is TGTGCCAGCAGTCGACTGGGGGACCAAGACACCCAGTAC. Residues: CASSRLGDQDTQY. The CDR3 in full is CASSRLGDQDTQYF.

Worth noting for this clone: Mouse germline and gene names are used. The CDR3 end falls 1 residue outside the read, so it is completed with the germline J gene. The rearrangement links TRBV3 to TRBJ1-2; D not resolved. This CDR3 comprises 14 residues. Germline V gives CDR1 SNHLY, CDR2 FYNGKV (reference sequence). Trimming took off 3 bases at V and 3 bases at J, with 11 bases between the two ends. CDR3 bases read: TGTGCCAGCAGCTTGAGGTTTGCACACTCCGACTACACC. As protein: CASSLRFAHSDYT. The full CDR3 protein is CASSLRFAHSDYTF. Looking up the rest from reference TRBV3 and TRBJ1-2 gives the full variable domain: GPKVLQIPSHQIIDMGQMVTLNCDPVSNHLYFYWYKQILGQQMEFLVNFYNGKVMEKSKLFKDQFSVERPDGSYFTLKIQPTALEDSAVYFCASSLRFAHSDYTFGSGTRLLVI.

With respect to this clone: Each gene name is a mouse one. The read stops 1 residue short of the end of the CDR3; the missing end is completed from the germline J gene. The rearrangement links TRBV26 to TRBJ2-4; either TRBD1 or TRBD2 may supply D (5 bases each). V dropped 6 bases and J dropped 0 bases, with 10 bases sitting between them. CDR1 and CDR2 from the germline V gene are KGHPV and FQNQEV (reference sequence). The length of the CDR3 is 14 residues. CDR3 DNA, as far as it was read: TGTGCCAGCAGCGGGACCCCTAGTCAAAACACCTTGTAC. Its translation: CASSGTPSQNTLY. In full, the CDR3 is CASSGTPSQNTLYF.

To note about this clone: The gene names here belong to mouse. The read comes to an end 1 residue before the CDR3 does, leaving the germline J gene to fill in the end. The chain uses TRBV24 and TRBJ2-3, with TRBD2 identical over 7 bases. The CDR3 contains 20 residues. The germline V gene has CDR1 KGHTA and CDR2 FRNEEI. The trim removed 1 base at V and 0 bases at J, leaving 16 bases unmatched. This chain's CDR3 is CASSLSDWARGPSSAETLYF. CDR3 bases read: TGTGCCAGCAGTCTGTCCGACTGGGCCCGGGGCCCCTCTAGTGCAGAAACGCTGTAT.

By share, this clone ranks as large. Genes and germline come from the mouse. The read halts 1 residue ahead of the CDR3 end, with the missing end drawn from the germline J gene. This chain joins TRBV26 and TRBJ2-7; D is possibly TRBD2 (6 bases). The CDR3 spans 12 residues. Germline CDR1 is KGHPV and CDR2 is FQNQEV (reference sequence). Trimming cost V 4 bases and J 4 bases, with 8 bases left between them. CDR3 DNA (partial): TGTGCCAGCAGTCCAACTGGGTATGAACAGTAC. Translated, it gives CASSPTGYEQY. The CDR3, in full, reads CASSPTGYEQYF.

This clone appeared a few times. Mouse gene names apply. From the germline J gene comes the end of the CDR3, since the read stops 1 residue before it. The chain joins TRBV26 to TRBJ2-5; D call uncertain. This CDR3 has 12 amino acids. The ends were cut back, 2 bases at V and 6 bases at J, with 6 bases in the middle. The germline CDR1 and CDR2 sequences are KGHPV and FQNQEV (reference sequence). The CDR3 loop reads CASSLVRDTQYF. The covered CDR3 bases are TGTGCCAGCAGTCTGGTGAGGGACACCCAGTAC.

With regard to this clone: Mouse gene names apply. From the germline J gene comes the end of the CDR3, since the read stops 1 residue before it. The gene calls are TRBV26 and TRBJ2-4, with unresolved D. Germline values: CDR1 KGHPV, CDR2 FQNQEV (reference sequence). V lost 0 bases to trimming and J lost 0 bases, with 7 bases between them. The CDR3 has 15 amino acids. The DNA read from the CDR3 is TGTGCCAGCAGTCTGTCGCCTCCCAGTCAAAACACCTTGTAC. This gives the protein CASSLSPPSQNTLY. Given in full, the CDR3 is CASSLSPPSQNTLYF.

Concerning this clone itself: Gene names and germline match the mouse. The read ends 1 residue shy of where the CDR3 ends; the end is completed using the germline J gene. The chain joins TRBV26 to TRBJ2-7, with 7 bases fitting TRBD1. V was pared by 3 bases and J by 2 bases, with 7 bases of the junction left unmatched. This CDR3 has 15 amino acids. Germline V gene data show CDR1 as KGHPV and CDR2 as FQNQEV (reference sequence). CDR3 DNA, as far as it was read: TGTGCCAGCAGTCTACCACAGGGGAGGACCTATGAACAGTAC. Translated: CASSLPQGRTYEQY. The whole CDR3 protein reads CASSLPQGRTYEQYF.

Concerning this clone: The listed genes are named as in mouse. The sequence runs out 1 residue before the end of the CDR3; the remainder is reconstructed from the germline J gene. This chain joins TRBV23 and TRBJ1-5; the table's D call, TRBD1, has no DNA check behind it. The CDR3 is 14 residues long. Germline assignment: CDR1 KGHTA and CDR2 FQNQQP. The chain's CDR3 is CSSSQSPQGQAPLF. Incomplete CDR3 DNA: TGCTCCAGCAGTCAATCGCCGCAGGGGCAGGCTCCGCTT.

Worth noting for this clone: Gene names and germline refer to mouse. The read falls 1 residue short of the CDR3 end, and the missing part is taken from the germline J gene. The V gene is TRBV31, the J gene TRBJ2-1; possible D gene TRBD2, 7 bases. V shed 0 bases and J shed 1 base, with 10 bases lying between them. The CDR3 is 15 residues long. Germline V gene sequence: CDR1 GKSSPN, CDR2 SITVG. The sequenced CDR3 bases are TGTGCCTGGAGTCTAGGGGGGGGGAACTATGCTGAGCAGTTC. Translated, it gives CAWSLGGGNYAEQF. The whole CDR3 sequence reads CAWSLGGGNYAEQFF.

This clone has just a few counts. Genes and germline are mouse. The missing CDR3 end, 1 residue past where the read stops, is filled in from the germline J gene. The chain combines TRBV31 with TRBJ2-7; no clear D. The CDR3 runs to 12 residues. V dropped 0 bases and J dropped 7 bases, with 10 bases sitting between them. Germline CDR1 is GKSSPN and CDR2 is SITVG. The CDR3 here is CAWSLRWEEQYF. The covered CDR3 bases are TGTGCCTGGAGTCTGAGGTGGGAGGAACAGTAC.

This clone is labeled as large. Gene names are mouse gene names. The sequenced fragment ends 1 residue before the CDR3 boundary, so the rest is inferred from the germline J gene. The rearrangement joins TRBV2 to TRBJ2-5, with D perhaps assigned TRBD1 or TRBD2 (5 bases each). V lost 0 bases and J lost 2, with 9 bases in between. CDR1 is LGHNA and CDR2 is YSYQKL in the germline V gene. There are 15 residues in the CDR3. The DNA read from the CDR3 is TGTGCCAGCAGCCAAGATCGGGGGTTCCAAGACACCCAGTAC. Translation: CASSQDRGFQDTQY. The CDR3 reads in full as CASSQDRGFQDTQYF.

This clone is medium-sized (0.01 to 0.1%) by share. Genes here carry mouse names. The read ends 1 residue early relative to the CDR3; the germline J gene fills the gap. The chain has TRBV19 and TRBJ1-4; no clear D gene. CDR1 is FNHDT, CDR2 SITEND, per germline (reference sequence). This CDR3 is built from 15 residues. Trimming left V 4 bases short and J 0 bases short, with 10 bases between. This CDR3 is CASSARHVSNERLFF. Partial CDR3 DNA: TGTGCCAGCAGTGCCCGGCACGTTTCCAACGAAAGATTATTT.

This clone was detected once. A read error may account for a junction end that differs from germline. Genes here carry mouse names. The sequence runs out 1 residue before the end of the CDR3; the remainder is reconstructed from the germline J gene. The chain carries TRBV26 and TRBJ2-1; D gene unclear. This CDR3 has 13 residues. CDR1 is KGHPV and CDR2 is FQNQEV in the germline V gene (reference sequence). The CDR3 here is CAGSPLNYAEQFF. The CDR3 bases that were read are TGTGCCGGCAGTCCTCTGAACTATGCTGAGCAGTTC.

Regarding this clone: Germline and genes here are mouse. The observed sequence ends 1 residue before the CDR3 terminus, with the missing tail filled in from the germline J gene. The chain employs TRBV23 and TRBJ2-3; the D segment call TRBD1 is taken from the table without a DNA check. The V gene's germline CDR1 is KGHTA and CDR2 FQNQQP. This CDR3 contains 14 residues. This chain's CDR3 is CSSSPGHSAETLYF. Partial CDR3 DNA: TGCTCCAGCAGTCCGGGACATAGTGCAGAAACGCTGTAT.

A remark on this clone: Gene names refer to mouse genes. The missing CDR3 end, 1 residue past where the read stops, is filled in from the germline J gene. The chain carries TRBV13-2 and TRBJ1-6, with D uncertain. TRBJ1-6 is an ORF; its function is uncertain. Germline loops: CDR1 NNHNN, CDR2 SYGAGS (reference sequence). V was trimmed by 0 bases and J by 5 bases, leaving 6 bases between them. The CDR3 is 14 amino acids. The sequenced CDR3 bases are TGTGCCAGCGGTGATGTAGGGAATAATTCGCCCCTCTAC. The encoded protein is CASGDVGNNSPLY. The whole CDR3 sequence is CASGDVGNNSPLYF.

On this clone itself: Gene labels here are mouse ones. The CDR3 is cut off 1 residue early in the read; its end comes from the germline J gene. V and J are TRBV26 and TRBJ2-4; D is ambiguous. The CDR3 totals 13 residues. The germline CDR1 and CDR2 sequences are KGHPV and FQNQEV (reference sequence). V dropped 2 bases and J dropped 0 bases, with 3 bases sitting between them. Incomplete CDR3 DNA: TGTGCCAGCAGTCTGACTAGTCAAAACACCTTGTAC. Protein sequence: CASSLTSQNTLY. The whole CDR3 sequence is CASSLTSQNTLYF.

This clone has a handful of counts. Mouse gene names apply. The CDR3 end is not reached by the read, which stops 1 residue before it; the germline J gene fills it in. The V gene is TRBV16, the J gene TRBJ2-5, with TRBD2 matching over 7 bases. CDR1 is SGHSA and CDR2 is FRNQAP in the germline V gene. V shed 0 bases, J shed 3 bases, and the junction held 0 bases outside the gene matches. The CDR3 is made up of 14 amino acids. The CDR3 bases that were read are TGTGCAAGCAGCTTAGATGGGGGGCAAGACACCCAGTAC. As protein: CASSLDGGQDTQY. In full, the CDR3 is CASSLDGGQDTQYF.